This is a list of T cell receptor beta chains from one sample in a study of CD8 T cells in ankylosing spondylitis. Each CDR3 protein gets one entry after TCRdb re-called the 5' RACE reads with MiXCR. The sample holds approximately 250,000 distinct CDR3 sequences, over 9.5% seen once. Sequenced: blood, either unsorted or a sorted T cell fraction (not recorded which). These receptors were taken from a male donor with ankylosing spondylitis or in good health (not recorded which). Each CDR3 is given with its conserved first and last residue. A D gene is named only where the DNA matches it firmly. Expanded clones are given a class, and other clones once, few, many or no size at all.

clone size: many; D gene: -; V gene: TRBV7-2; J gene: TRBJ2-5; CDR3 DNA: TGTGCCAGCTCCAGGGACCCGCAAGAGACCCAGTACTTC; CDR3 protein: CASSRDPQETQYF
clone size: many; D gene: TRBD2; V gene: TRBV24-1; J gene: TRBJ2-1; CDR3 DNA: TGTGCCACCAGTGACCGGGCTAGCGGGAGGAACCACAATGAGCAGTTCTTC; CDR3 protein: CATSDRASGRNHNEQFF
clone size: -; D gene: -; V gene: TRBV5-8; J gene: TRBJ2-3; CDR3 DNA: TGTGCCAGCAGCTTGGGGGTGTCGCAGTATTTT; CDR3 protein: CASSLGVSQYF
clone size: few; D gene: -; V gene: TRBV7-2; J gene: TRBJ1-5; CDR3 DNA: TGTGCCAGCAGCGAGGGACACCCTAATCAGCCCCAGCATTTT; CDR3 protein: CASSEGHPNQPQHF
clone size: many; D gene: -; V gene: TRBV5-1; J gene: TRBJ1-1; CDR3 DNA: TGCGCCAGCAGCTTGGGATCAGGAGGTACTGAAGCTTTCTTT; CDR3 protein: CASSLGSGGTEAFF
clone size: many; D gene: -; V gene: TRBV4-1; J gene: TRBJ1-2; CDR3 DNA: TGCGCCAGCAGCCAAGCTGAGGTTACCTCGGGAGGCTACACCTTC; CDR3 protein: CASSQAEVTSGGYTF
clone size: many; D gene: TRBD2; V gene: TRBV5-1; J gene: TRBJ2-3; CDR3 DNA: TGCGCCAGCAGCTTCCTAGCGGGAGATAGCACAGATACGCAGTATTTT; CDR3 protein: CASSFLAGDSTDTQYF
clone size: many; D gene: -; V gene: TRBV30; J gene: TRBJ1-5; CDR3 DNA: TGTGCCTGGAGTGGCAGTTTCTTTCAGCCCCAGCATTTT; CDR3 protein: CAWSGSFFQPQHF
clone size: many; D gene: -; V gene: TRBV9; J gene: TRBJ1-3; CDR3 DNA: TGTGCCAGCAGCGTACGTAGTGAGGGGATATCGGGAAACACCATATATTTT; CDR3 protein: CASSVRSEGISGNTIYF
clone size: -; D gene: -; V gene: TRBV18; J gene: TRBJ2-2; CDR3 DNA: TGTGCCAGCTCATCCGGGACGGTGAACACCGGGGAGCTGTTTTTT; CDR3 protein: CASSSGTVNTGELFF
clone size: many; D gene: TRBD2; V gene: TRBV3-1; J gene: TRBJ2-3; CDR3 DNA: TGTGCCAGCAGCTTAGCGGGCCTAGGAGATACGCAGTATTTT; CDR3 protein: CASSLAGLGDTQYF
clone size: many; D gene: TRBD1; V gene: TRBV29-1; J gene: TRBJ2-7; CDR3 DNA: TGCAGCGTATCGGACAGGGGGCTCTACGAGCAGTACTTC; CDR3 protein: CSVSDRGLYEQYF
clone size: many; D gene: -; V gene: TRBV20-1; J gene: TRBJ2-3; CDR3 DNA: TGCAGTGCTAGCGGGAGTAGCACAGATACGCAGTATTTT; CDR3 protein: CSASGSSTDTQYF
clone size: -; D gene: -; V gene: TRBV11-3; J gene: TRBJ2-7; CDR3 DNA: TGTGCCAGCAGCTTTTGGAATCACGAGCAGTACTTC; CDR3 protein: CASSFWNHEQYF
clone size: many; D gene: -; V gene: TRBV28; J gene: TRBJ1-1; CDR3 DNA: TGTGCCACCTCGGGGGGCAGGCGGAACACTGAAGCTTTCTTT; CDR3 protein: CATSGGRRNTEAFF
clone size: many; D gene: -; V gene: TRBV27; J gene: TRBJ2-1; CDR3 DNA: TGTGCCAGCGGGTGGAGAGGGAGGAATGAGCAGTTCTTC; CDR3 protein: CASGWRGRNEQFF
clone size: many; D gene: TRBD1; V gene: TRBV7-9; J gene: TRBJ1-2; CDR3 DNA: TGTGCCAGCAGCGATTCGGACAGGGGATGGAATGGCTACACCTTC; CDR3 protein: CASSDSDRGWNGYTF
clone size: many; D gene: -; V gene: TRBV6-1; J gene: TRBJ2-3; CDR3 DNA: TGTGCCAGCAGTGACAGGCGCACAGATACGCAGTATTTT; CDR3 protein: CASSDRRTDTQYF
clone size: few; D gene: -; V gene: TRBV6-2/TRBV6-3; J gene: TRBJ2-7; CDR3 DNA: TGTGCCAGCAGTTACAGGAGGGGGGGGACTACATCAGCCTTGGAGAAGTACTTC; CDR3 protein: CASSYRRGGTTSALEKYF
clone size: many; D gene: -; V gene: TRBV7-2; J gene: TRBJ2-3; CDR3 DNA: TGTGCCAGTGCTTTAACGCATACGCAGTATTTT; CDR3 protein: CASALTHTQYF
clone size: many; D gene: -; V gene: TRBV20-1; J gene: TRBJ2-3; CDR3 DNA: TGCAGTGCTGGTCTGGGGACACCATCTAGCACAGATACGCAGTATTTT; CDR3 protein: CSAGLGTPSSTDTQYF
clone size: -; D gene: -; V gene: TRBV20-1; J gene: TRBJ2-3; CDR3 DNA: TGCAGTGCTAGCTTCCCAGGGATTCCTAGCACAGATACGCAGTATTTT; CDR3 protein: CSASFPGIPSTDTQYF
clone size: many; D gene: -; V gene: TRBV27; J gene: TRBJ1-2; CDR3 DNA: TGTGCCAGCAGGAGTTCGGGCTCGACGACTGGCTACACCTTC; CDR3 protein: CASRSSGSTTGYTF
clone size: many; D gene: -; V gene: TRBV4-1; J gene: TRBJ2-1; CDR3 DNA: TGCGCCAGCAGCCAAGGAGGGTTTGAGCAGTTCTTC; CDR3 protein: CASSQGGFEQFF
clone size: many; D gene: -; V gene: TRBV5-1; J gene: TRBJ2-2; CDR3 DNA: TGCGCCAGCAGCTTGGTGTCCGTAGGCTACACCGGGGAGCTGTTTTTT; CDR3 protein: CASSLVSVGYTGELFF
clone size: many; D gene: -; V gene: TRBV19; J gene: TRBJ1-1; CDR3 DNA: TGTGCCAGTAGTATCAGGGGAGGCATGAACACTGAAGCTTTCTTT; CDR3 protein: CASSIRGGMNTEAFF